This passage covers 10 T cell receptor beta chains from one sample sequenced in a study of cytomegalovirus exposure and HLA in healthy donors. Libraries were prepared by immunoSEQ multiplex PCR; TCRdb keeps only in-frame clonotypes and omits some of them. The sample carries about 150,000 clones, about 87% recorded once. The sequenced material came from PBMCs. The receptors here all came from a woman aged 25 to 39 in good health and CMV-seropositive.

The chain couples TRBV7-3 to TRBJ1-5; the D gene is possibly TRBD1 (6 bases). The CDR3 is made up of 16 amino acids. Germline CDR1 and CDR2: SGHTA and FQGTGA. V lost 4 bases and J lost 0, with 13 bases in between. The CDR3 is CASSSQGMGSNQPQHF. CDR3 nucleotide sequence: TGTGCCAGCAGCTCGCAGGGGATGGGTAGCAATCAGCCCCAGCATTTT.

The V and J genes are TRBV2 and TRBJ1-5; 8 bases fit TRBD1. This CDR3 has 15 amino acids. Trimming at V came to 6 bases and at J to 2 bases, leaving 6 bases not matched to a gene. The V gene's germline CDR1 is SNHLY and CDR2 FYNNEI. In DNA form, the CDR3 reads TGTGCCAGCAGCCGGACAGGGAGGGGCAATCAGCCCCAGCATTTT. It is translated as CASSRTGRGNQPQHF.

The genes are TRBV2 and TRBJ1-4, with a possible D match to TRBD1 (6 bases). The CDR3 runs 14 residues. V was shortened by 3 bases and J by 5 bases, with 10 bases between the two germline ends. Germline CDR1 reads SNHLY; CDR2 reads FYNNEI. CDR3 sequence: CASSDNRVNEKLFF. CDR3 bases: TGTGCCAGCAGTGATAACAGGGTAAATGAAAAACTGTTTTTT. Using reference TRBV2 and TRBJ1-4 for the parts outside the CDR3, the full variable domain is EPEVTQTPSHQVTQMGQEVILRCVPISNHLYFYWYRQILGQKVEFLVSFYNNEISEKSEIFDDQFSVERPDGSNFTLKIRSTKLEDSAMYFCASSDNRVNEKLFFGSGTQLSVL.

This clone is a singleton in its sample. V usage is TRBV6-1 and J usage is TRBJ2-5; D unresolved. The CDR3 is 16 amino acids. Germline values: CDR1 MNHNS, CDR2 SASEGT. V lost 3 bases to trimming and J lost 3 bases, with 17 bases between them. This CDR3 is CASSDPPGSAKETQYF. As DNA, the CDR3 is TGTGCCAGCAGTGACCCCCCCGGGTCGGCTAAAGAGACCCAGTACTTC.

The CDR3 loop is CASGLSLAGGLTDTQYF. The CDR3 DNA sequence: TGTGCTAGTGGTTTGAGCCTAGCGGGGGGCCTCACAGATACGCAGTATTTT. This chain uses TRBV12-5 with TRBJ2-3, with TRBD2 matching over 11 bases. This CDR3 has 17 residues. V lost 2 bases and J lost 2; bases outside the gene matches: 6. The V gene's germline CDR1 is LGHNT and CDR2 FRNRAP.

The chain carries TRBV6-5 and TRBJ1-5; 9 bases fit TRBD1. This CDR3 has 15 residues. The J segment lost 6 bases and the V segment lost 6 bases, leaving 9 bases of the junction unmatched. The V gene's germline CDR1 is MNHEY and CDR2 SVGAGI. The CDR3 reads CASSRTGGHSQPQHF. In nucleotides, the CDR3 is TGTGCCAGCAGCCGTACAGGGGGCCATAGTCAGCCCCAGCATTTT.

This chain joins TRBV27 and TRBJ2-7; weak D call: TRBD1 (6 bases). This CDR3 has 13 amino acids. Germline V gives CDR1 MNHEY, CDR2 SMNVEV (reference sequence). Trimming pared 4 bases from V and 7 bases from J, leaving 14 bases between. Here the CDR3 DNA reads TGTGCCAGCAGTTCAGGGGCCGGCGGAGAGCAGTACTTC. It codes for CASSSGAGGEQYF.

The chain employs TRBV7-9 and TRBJ2-7; TRBD2 might be the D (6 bases). The CDR3 spans 13 residues. The V and J ends lost 5 bases and 3 bases respectively, with 11 bases between them. CDR1 and CDR2 from the germline V gene are SEHNR and FQNEAQ (reference sequence). The CDR3 here is CASSPLGGYEQYF. The CDR3 nucleotides read TGTGCCAGCAGCCCACTCGGGGGCTACGAGCAGTACTTC. The full variable domain, in which reference TRBV7-9 and TRBJ2-7 provide the parts outside the CDR3, is DTGVSQNPRHKITKRGQNVTFRCDPISEHNRLYWYRQTLGQGPEFLTYFQNEAQLEKSRLLSDRFSAERPKGSFSTLEIQRTEQGDSAMYLCASSPLGGYEQYFGPGTRLTVT.

This chain joins TRBV11-2 and TRBJ2-1; D is perhaps TRBD2 (7 bases). The CDR3 runs 16 residues. Trimming removed 3 bases from V and 7 bases from J, with 19 bases in between. Germline V gene data show CDR1 as SGHAT and CDR2 as FQNNGV. CDR3 amino acids: CASSFWSGGAENEQFF. CDR3 nucleotide sequence: TGTGCCAGCAGCTTCTGGAGTGGGGGGGCGGAAAATGAGCAGTTCTTC. Variable domain in full (rest from reference TRBV11-2 and TRBJ2-1): EAGVAQSPRYKIIEKRQSVAFWCNPISGHATLYWYQQILGQGPKLLIQFQNNGVVDDSQLPKDRFSAERLKGVDSTLKIQPAKLEDSAVYLCASSFWSGGAENEQFFGPGTRLTVL.

V gene TRBV4-1 combines with J gene TRBJ2-5; D might be TRBD2 (5 bases). The V gene's germline CDR1 is MGHRA and CDR2 YSYEKL. V was cut by 7 bases and J by 5 bases, with 14 bases left in between. The CDR3 totals 13 residues. The DNA for the CDR3 is TGCGCCAGCACGCGAGGGCCGGGGGAGACCCAGTACTTC. This translates into CASTRGPGETQYF.